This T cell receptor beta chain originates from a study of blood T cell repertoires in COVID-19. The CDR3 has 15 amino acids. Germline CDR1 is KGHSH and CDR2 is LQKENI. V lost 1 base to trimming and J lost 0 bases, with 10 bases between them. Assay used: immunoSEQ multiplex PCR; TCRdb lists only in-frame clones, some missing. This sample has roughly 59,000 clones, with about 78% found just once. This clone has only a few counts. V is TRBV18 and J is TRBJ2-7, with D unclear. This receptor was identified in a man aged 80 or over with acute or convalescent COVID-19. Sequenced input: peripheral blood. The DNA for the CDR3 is TGTGCCAGCTCACCACTTGGCCAGTACTCCTACGAGCAGTACTTC. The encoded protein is CASSPLGQYSYEQYF.